Each of the 16 T cell receptor beta chains below was sequenced from the same sample in a study of cytotoxic CD8 clonotypes in ibrutinib-treated CLL. Sequencing used immunoSEQ multiplex PCR; TCRdb keeps in-frame clones, though not all of them. The table lists some 160,000 clones, 81% of them singletons. The sample in question was PBMCs, obtained after 12 months of ibrutinib treatment. Source of these receptors: a human donor with chronic lymphocytic leukemia.

The chain employs TRBV28 and TRBJ1-5; possibly TRBD1 for D (6 bases). The CDR3 has 16 amino acids. V was shortened by 8 bases and J by 7 bases, with 24 bases between the two germline ends. CDR1 is MDHEN and CDR2 is SYDVKM in the germline V gene. CDR3 residues: CASFTPRRGMGQPQHF. The CDR3 nucleotides are TGTGCCAGCTTTACCCCTAGAAGGGGGATGGGACAGCCCCAGCATTTT.

This chain joins TRBV10-3 and TRBJ1-5; TRBD1 matches 7 bases. The J segment lost 6 bases and the V segment lost 2 bases, leaving 7 bases of the junction unmatched. CDR1 and CDR2 (germline): ENHRY, SYGVKD. The CDR3 spans 15 residues. CDR3 nucleotides: TGTGCCATCAGTGAGGTAGGGGGCTACGGTCAGCCCCAGCATTTT. As protein: CAISEVGGYGQPQHF.

The chain recombines TRBV19 with TRBJ2-7, with D possibly TRBD2 on 6 matching bases. Germline assignment: CDR1 LNHDA and CDR2 SQIVND (reference sequence). Trimming cost V 3 bases and J 5 bases, with 14 bases left between them. CDR3 length: 14 amino acids. This CDR3 reads CASSIRLGGDEQYF. In nucleotides, the CDR3 is TGTGCCAGTAGTATCCGCCTTGGAGGGGACGAGCAGTACTTC.

In its sample, this clone was seen a few times. The sample has other DNA sequences that encode this CDR3 too. This chain connects TRBV7-2 to TRBJ2-5; 8 nucleotides line up with TRBD1. CDR1 is SGHTA and CDR2 is FQGNSA in the germline V gene. This CDR3 has 13 residues. V shed 3 bases, J shed 4 bases, and the junction held 1 base outside the gene matches. CDR3 in DNA: TGTGCCAGCAGCTTCGGGACAGGAGAGACCCAGTACTTC. Encoded protein: CASSFGTGETQYF.

The rearrangement uses TRBV5-3 and TRBJ2-3; D gene unclear. TRBV5-3 is filed as an ORF, its function uncertain. The CDR3 is made up of 14 amino acids. V lost 0 bases to trimming and J lost 0 bases, with 5 bases between them. CDR3 sequence: CARSLAPSTDTQYF. CDR3 DNA sequence: TGTGCCAGAAGCTTGGCCCCTAGCACAGATACGCAGTATTTT.

CDR3 loop: CASSSPGTGIGYEQYF. CDR3 bases: TGTGCCAGCAGTTCCCCCGGGACAGGGATAGGCTACGAGCAGTACTTC. V is TRBV28 and J is TRBJ2-7; 9 nucleotides line up with TRBD1. Germline assignment: CDR1 MDHEN and CDR2 SYDVKM. The CDR3 is 16 amino acids. V lost 4 bases, J lost 3 bases, and 10 bases stayed unmatched.

The rearrangement links TRBV4-3 to TRBJ2-7, with D hard to call. The CDR3 spans 13 residues. Germline V gene lookup returns CDR1 LGHNA and CDR2 YSLEER. V lost 0 bases to trimming and J lost 5 bases, with 8 bases between them. CDR3 nucleotide sequence: TGCGCCAGCAGCCAAGAAAGGCGGAACGAGCAGTACTTC. Its translation: CASSQERRNEQYF.

A remark on this clone: This same CDR3 is encoded by further DNA sequences in the sample. V and J are TRBV5-4 and TRBJ2-1; TRBD2 matches 7 bases. V trimming: 1 base; J trimming: 0 bases; junction bases outside the gene matches: 1. This CDR3 has 15 residues. Germline V CDR1 and CDR2: SGHNT, YYREEE (reference sequence). The CDR3 DNA follows: TGTGCCAGCAGCTTGTCTAGCGGCTCCTACAATGAGCAGTTCTTC. This codes for CASSLSSGSYNEQFF.

This clone was picked up one time. The rearrangement joins TRBV19 to TRBJ2-7, with 9 bases aligning to TRBD1. The CDR3 is made up of 21 amino acids. CDR1 and CDR2 from the germline V gene are LNHDA and SQIVND (reference sequence). With 6 bases clipped from V and 4 bases from J, the junction kept 28 bases outside the gene matches. The CDR3 loop is CASSTLSVWDREAGAPYEQYF. CDR3 nucleotide sequence: TGTGCCAGTAGCACCCTCTCGGTGTGGGACAGGGAGGCGGGAGCGCCGTACGAGCAGTACTTC.

The V and J genes are TRBV27 and TRBJ1-1, with D perhaps TRBD1 (5 bases). This CDR3 is built from 13 residues. The V end lost 1 base, the J end lost 6 bases, and 9 bases lay between the germline ends. CDR1 and CDR2 from the germline V gene are MNHEY and SMNVEV (reference sequence). The CDR3 bases are TGTGCCAGCAGTTTATTTGGGGCGGCTGAAGCTTTCTTT. This translates into CASSLFGAAEAFF.

In its sample, this clone was seen a few times. This sequence joins TRBV29-1 and TRBJ1-2; D unresolved. CDR1 is SQVTM and CDR2 is ANQGSEA in the germline V gene. Trimming shortened V by 7 bases and J by 8 bases, and 20 bases separated the two germline ends. CDR3 length equals 13 residues. CDR3 residues: CSAPNMDLEGYTF. CDR3 nucleotide sequence: TGCAGCGCTCCCAACATGGATTTGGAAGGCTACACCTTC.

This clone has just a few counts. The gene calls are TRBV28 and TRBJ1-2; no firm D call. Trimming took 7 bases from V and 5 from J, leaving 14 bases between them. Per germline, CDR1 MDHEN and CDR2 SYDVKM. The CDR3 runs 13 residues. The CDR3 loop reads CASTTMNTYGYTF. The CDR3 DNA sequence: TGTGCCAGCACTACCATGAACACGTATGGCTACACCTTC.

The V gene is TRBV4-3, the J gene TRBJ2-3; TRBD2 matches at 8 bases. The CDR3 totals 19 residues. Germline V lookup: CDR1 LGHNA, CDR2 YSLEER. After removal of 0 bases from V and 2 bases from J, the junction contained 13 bases not matched to a gene. The CDR3, as DNA: TGCGCCAGCAGCCAAGACCCTCCATCCGGGAGGGCGAACACAGATACGCAGTATTTT. Its protein product is CASSQDPPSGRANTDTQYF.

This chain connects TRBV10-3 to TRBJ1-2; 7 positions match TRBD1. The germline V gene has CDR1 ENHRY and CDR2 SYGVKD. The CDR3 length is 14 residues. Losses at the gene ends were 10 bases for V and 3 bases for J; bases not matched to a gene: 11. DNA of the CDR3: TGTGCCACAGGGGGGGGTCAGGGTGACTATGGCTACACCTTC. Translated, it gives CATGGGQGDYGYTF.

The J gene is TRBJ2-5, the V gene TRBV4-2; 8 nucleotides align to TRBD2. The CDR3 loop spans 17 amino acids. J lost 2 bases, V lost 1 base, and 9 bases had no gene match. The V gene's germline CDR1 is LGHNA and CDR2 YNFKEQ. CDR3 coding DNA: TGTGCCAGCAGCCAAGTGGGGCGGGGGGTGGTTCAAGAGACCCAGTACTTC. Its protein is CASSQVGRGVVQETQYF.

The gene calls are TRBV4-2 and TRBJ2-5; D may be TRBD1 (6 bases). The CDR3 has 13 residues. Trimming left V 1 base short and J 7 bases short, with 10 bases between. Germline assignment: CDR1 LGHNA and CDR2 YNFKEQ. The CDR3 region is CASSQGTGPTQYF. As DNA, the CDR3 is TGTGCCAGCAGCCAAGGTACAGGGCCGACCCAGTACTTC.